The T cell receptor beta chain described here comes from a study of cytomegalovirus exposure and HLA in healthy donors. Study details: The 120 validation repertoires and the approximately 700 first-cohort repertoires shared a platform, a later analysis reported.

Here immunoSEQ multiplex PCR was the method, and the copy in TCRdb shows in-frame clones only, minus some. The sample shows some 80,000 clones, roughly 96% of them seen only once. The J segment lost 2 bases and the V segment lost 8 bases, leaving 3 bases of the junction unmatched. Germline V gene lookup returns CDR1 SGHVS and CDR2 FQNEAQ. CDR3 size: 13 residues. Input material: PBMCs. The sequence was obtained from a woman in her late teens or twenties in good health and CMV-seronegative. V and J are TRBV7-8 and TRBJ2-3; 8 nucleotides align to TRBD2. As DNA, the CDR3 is TGTGCCAGCTCGGGACTAGACACAGATACGCAGTATTTT. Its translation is CASSGLDTDTQYF.